Shown below are 13 T cell receptor beta chains from a single sample sequenced in a study of cytomegalovirus exposure and HLA in healthy donors. This PCR relied on a set of 60 Vbeta primers and 13 Jbeta primers. Assay: immunoSEQ multiplex PCR; the TCRdb copy retains only in-frame clones and omits some. The sample lists 150,000 to 200,000 clones, around 90% occurring once. Sequencing input: PBMCs. The receptors originated from a boy aged 2 to 10 in good health and CMV-seronegative.

The chain combines TRBV6-5 with TRBJ1-5; D remains unclear. The V gene's germline CDR1 is MNHEY and CDR2 SVGAGI. The ends were cut back, 7 bases at V and 4 bases at J, with 11 bases in the middle. The CDR3 extends over 13 amino acids. The CDR3 sequence: CASTTLRNQPQHF. CDR3 bases: TGTGCCAGCACCACTCTCCGAAATCAGCCCCAGCATTTT.

This rearrangement joins TRBV2 to TRBJ1-5, with TRBD1 identical over 7 bases. The CDR3 is made up of 15 amino acids. Unmatched junction bases numbered 3, after V lost 3 bases and J lost 1 base. The germline V gene encodes CDR1 SNHLY and CDR2 FYNNEI. The CDR3 DNA follows: TGTGCCAGCAGTGAGACAGGGCCGAGCAATCAGCCCCAGCATTTT. Encoded protein: CASSETGPSNQPQHF.

The chain joins TRBV10-3 to TRBJ2-3; 8 bases line up with TRBD2. Trimming cost V 0 bases and J 4 bases; bases outside gene matches: 9. The CDR3 covers 17 residues. The germline V gene encodes CDR1 ENHRY and CDR2 SYGVKD. The CDR3, as DNA: TGTGCCATCAGTGAGTCGAAGCGTAGCGGGGCATCAGATACGCAGTATTTT. Protein: CAISESKRSGASDTQYF.

The V gene is TRBV19, the J gene TRBJ2-1; D remains ambiguous. Trimming took 8 bases from V and 5 from J, leaving 16 bases between them. The V gene's germline CDR1 is LNHDA and CDR2 SQIVND (reference sequence). CDR3 length: 14 amino acids. CDR3 loop: CASSTPGWHNEQFF. The CDR3 coding sequence is TGTGCCAGTTCGACCCCCGGGTGGCACAATGAGCAGTTCTTC.

The V call is TRBV5-1, the J call TRBJ1-2, with D possibly TRBD1 on 5 matching bases. The CDR3 loop spans 14 amino acids. Germline loops: CDR1 SGHRS, CDR2 YFSETQ. V was clipped by 2 bases and J by 1 base, with 9 bases between them. CDR3 residues: CASSFGGGNYGYTF. The CDR3 DNA sequence: TGCGCCAGCAGCTTCGGCGGGGGTAACTATGGCTACACCTTC.

The rearrangement links TRBV4-1 to TRBJ2-1; 9 nucleotides align to TRBD1. CDR3 size: 15 residues. Per germline, CDR1 MGHRA and CDR2 YSYEKL. The V and J ends lost 2 bases and 5 bases, in that order; junction bases with no gene match: 4. The CDR3 nucleotides are TGCGCCAGCAGCCAACCTGGGACAGGGAACAATGAGCAGTTCTTC. Its protein product is CASSQPGTGNNEQFF.

The chain combines TRBV6-4 with TRBJ2-3; possible D gene TRBD2, 6 bases. The CDR3 length is 15 residues. V lost 6 bases and J 0 bases, leaving 13 bases between the germline ends. In germline, CDR1 is MRHNA, CDR2 SNTAGT. The CDR3 DNA is TGTGCCAGCAGCCTGGCCCGGGGGAGCACAGATACGCAGTATTTT. Its translation is CASSLARGSTDTQYF.

This clone has just a few counts. This chain connects TRBV7-3 to TRBJ1-3; the D gene is possibly TRBD1 (5 bases). V was trimmed by 3 bases and J by 2 bases, leaving 8 bases between them. CDR1 is SGHTA, CDR2 FQGTGA, per germline. CDR3 length equals 14 residues. The CDR3 spells CASSLGGAGNTIYF. In DNA form, the CDR3 reads TGTGCCAGCAGCTTGGGGGGAGCTGGAAACACCATATATTTT.

The chain employs TRBV7-8 and TRBJ2-7; D not certain. The CDR3 runs to 16 residues. Germline V gene lookup returns CDR1 SGHVS and CDR2 FQNEAQ. With 5 bases removed from V and 0 bases from J, the gap between germline ends came to 17 bases. This CDR3 is CASSLGQPSSSYEQYF. The CDR3 bases are TGTGCCAGCAGCCTTGGGCAGCCAAGTTCCTCCTACGAGCAGTACTTC.

This clone was counted between two and nine times. The CDR3 here is CASSAGLAGPDTQYF. CDR3 nucleotide sequence: TGTGCCAGCAGTGCAGGACTAGCGGGACCAGATACGCAGTATTTT. The gene calls are TRBV9 and TRBJ2-3; TRBD2 agrees at 12 bases. CDR3 length equals 15 residues. Germline V lookup: CDR1 SGDLS, CDR2 YYNGEE. The J segment lost 4 bases and the V segment lost 5 bases, leaving 5 bases of the junction unmatched.

The gene calls are TRBV4-1 and TRBJ2-7, with 11 bases aligning to TRBD2. Germline values: CDR1 MGHRA, CDR2 YSYEKL. The CDR3 totals 15 residues. Trimming at V came to 3 bases and at J to 5 bases, leaving 6 bases not matched to a gene. The CDR3 region is CASSQRTSGPHEQYF. In DNA form, the CDR3 reads TGCGCCAGCAGCCAGCGGACTAGCGGGCCCCACGAGCAGTACTTC.

The J gene is TRBJ2-5, the V gene TRBV27, with 8 bases lining up with TRBD1. The J call is in doubt because the DNA end fits TRBJ2-7 better. CDR3 length equals 18 residues. CDR1 and CDR2 (germline): MNHEY, SMNVEV (reference sequence). This CDR3 is CASSLSHGQGGNGDEQYF. CDR3 DNA sequence: TGTGCCAGCAGTTTATCCCACGGACAGGGTGGAAATGGGGACGAGCAGTACTTC.

A note on this clone: The junction differs from germline at one of its ends, possibly a read error. Other DNA sequences in this specimen translate into the identical CDR3. J is TRBJ2-3 and V is TRBV5-1; no reliable D call. Germline values: CDR1 SGHRS, CDR2 YFSETQ. The CDR3 contains 14 residues. This CDR3 is CASSLATSTDTQYF. The CDR3 bases are TGCGCCAGCAGTCTGGCTACCAGCACAGATACGCAATATTTT.